Below, 9 T cell receptor beta chains from the same sample are listed, as sequenced in a study of cytomegalovirus exposure and HLA in healthy donors. The PCR contained 60 Vbeta and 13 Jbeta primers. Sequencing was performed with immunoSEQ multiplex PCR; in TCRdb, only in-frame clones are kept and a portion is missing. The table lists roughly 150,000 clones, approximately 80% of them singletons. Specimen: PBMCs. Receptors were obtained from a woman in her late teens or twenties in good health and CMV-seronegative.

V gene TRBV7-9 combines with J gene TRBJ1-2; 7 bases line up with TRBD1. The trim removed 4 bases at V and 7 bases at J, leaving 6 bases unmatched. CDR3 size: 13 residues. Germline values: CDR1 SEHNR, CDR2 FQNEAQ (reference sequence). The DNA for the CDR3 is TGTGCCAGCAGCTCGACAGGGCGCGGTGGCTACACCTTC. Its protein product is CASSSTGRGGYTF.

The rearrangement links TRBV5-1 to TRBJ1-2; a possible D gene is TRBD1 (5 bases). The germline V gene has CDR1 SGHRS and CDR2 YFSETQ. The CDR3 runs to 15 residues. Trimming removed 4 bases at V and 2 bases at J, with 15 bases between. CDR3 coding DNA: TGCGCCAGCAGCGCAACGTGGGGGGACAACTATGGCTACACCTTC. As protein: CASSATWGDNYGYTF. Supplemented by reference TRBV5-1 and TRBJ1-2, the full variable domain reads KAGVTQTPRYLIKTRGQQVTLSCSPISGHRSVSWYQQTPGQGLQFLFEYFSETQRNKGNFPGRFSGRQFSNSRSEMNVSTLELGDSALYLCASSATWGDNYGYTFGSGTRLTVV.

This clone was seen only once. CDR3 amino acids: CAWSWTGGAVNYGYTF. Written as DNA, the CDR3 is TGTGCCTGGAGTTGGACAGGGGGGGCGGTAAACTATGGCTACACCTTC. This rearrangement joins TRBV30 to TRBJ1-2, with 10 nucleotides matching TRBD1. The CDR3 is 16 residues long. The trim removed 2 bases at V and 2 bases at J, leaving 8 bases unmatched. The germline CDR1 and CDR2 sequences are GTSNPN and SVGIG (reference sequence).

The chain uses TRBV30 and TRBJ1-3; TRBD1 agrees at 7 bases. Per the germline V gene, CDR1 is GTSNPN and CDR2 is SVGIG (reference sequence). CDR3 size: 17 residues. After removal of 5 bases from V and 2 bases from J, the junction contained 15 bases not matched to a gene. CDR3 sequence: CAWGRTGGPLTGNTIYF. Written as DNA, the CDR3 is TGTGCCTGGGGTCGGACAGGAGGGCCACTCACTGGAAACACCATATATTTT.

In this sample, this clone turned up a few times. The sample has other DNA sequences that encode this CDR3 too. The rearrangement links TRBV7-2 to TRBJ1-1, with TRBD1 as a possible D gene (5 bases). CDR3 length: 14 residues. From germline, CDR1 is SGHTA and CDR2 FQGNSA. V lost 0 bases and J 1 base, leaving 6 bases between the germline ends. The DNA for the CDR3 is TGTGCCAGCAGCTTAGCGGGGGGGAACACTGAAGCTTTCTTT. This encodes CASSLAGGNTEAFF.

This chain links TRBV28 with TRBJ1-1; the D gene is possibly TRBD1 (5 bases). Trimming cost V 4 bases and J 5 bases, with 20 bases left between them. The CDR3 sequence is 16 residues long. Germline CDR1 MDHEN, CDR2 SYDVKM. The CDR3 nucleotides read TGTGCCAGCAGTTCAAGAGTTTCGGGGGGAAAGACTGAAGCTTTCTTT. Translated: CASSSRVSGGKTEAFF.

The chain couples TRBV27 to TRBJ2-1; 12 nucleotides line up with TRBD2. Germline V gene lookup returns CDR1 MNHEY and CDR2 SMNVEV (reference sequence). J gave up 8 bases and V 4 bases, and 9 bases lay outside the gene matches. CDR3 length: 16 amino acids. In DNA, the CDR3 is TGTGCCAGCAGTTCCGCTAGCGGGGGGGCTGAATATGAGCAGTTCTTC. Translation gives CASSSASGGAEYEQFF.

The CDR3 reads CASRPEVEGTQYF. The CDR3 DNA follows: TGCGCCAGCAGACCGGAGGTGGAAGGGACCCAGTACTTC. The gene calls are TRBV5-1 and TRBJ2-5, with D maybe TRBD2 (5 bases). From germline, CDR1 is SGHRS and CDR2 YFSETQ. The CDR3 sequence is 13 residues long. Trimming removed 5 bases from V and 7 bases from J, with 15 bases in between.

The chain links TRBV20-1 to TRBJ1-4; no reliable D call. In germline, CDR1 is DFQATT, CDR2 SNEGSKA (reference sequence). The CDR3 sequence is 11 residues long. Deletions cut 5 bases from V and 4 bases from J, with 5 bases between. CDR3 loop: CSAYFNEKLFF. The CDR3 DNA follows: TGCAGTGCTTATTTTAATGAAAAACTGTTTTTT.